These 9 T cell receptor beta chains share one sample of origin, sequenced in a study of blood T cell repertoires in COVID-19. Sequencing used immunoSEQ multiplex PCR; TCRdb keeps in-frame clones, though not all of them. The sample has about 170,000 clones, approximately 82% seen once. Sequences were obtained from peripheral blood. The receptors here all came from a woman aged 80 or older with active or convalescent COVID-19.

This chain connects TRBV12-3 or TRBV12-4 to TRBJ2-1, with TRBD2 matching over 11 bases. CDR3 length: 13 amino acids. V dropped 7 bases and J dropped 8; count of bases not matched to a gene: 4. CDR3 bases: TGTGCCAGCACCATTAGCGGGGGGGATGAGCAGTTCTTC. Translated: CASTISGGDEQFF.

In its sample, this clone was seen once. The chain carries TRBV7-3 and TRBJ2-5; 7 nucleotides line up with TRBD1. Germline values: CDR1 SGHTA, CDR2 FQGTGA. The CDR3 is made up of 15 amino acids. V lost 3 bases and J lost 5; bases outside the gene matches: 9. The CDR3 DNA sequence: TGTGCCAGCAGCTTTACAGGGGTCCCCAGGGAGACCCAGTACTTC. Protein: CASSFTGVPRETQYF.

This clone was seen only once. The chain combines TRBV28 with TRBJ1-2, with 12 bases that match TRBD1. Germline trimming cut 6 bases from V and 8 bases from J; bases unmatched to any gene: 4. Germline V gene sequence: CDR1 MDHEN, CDR2 SYDVKM. The CDR3 has 13 residues. DNA of the CDR3: TGTGCCAGCAGGGGGACAGGGGGCACCGGCTACACCTTC. The encoded protein is CASRGTGGTGYTF.

This chain links TRBV15 with TRBJ2-3, with 8 positions matching TRBD1. V was clipped by 0 bases and J by 5 bases; unmatched bases: 4. CDR3 length: 15 amino acids. The germline V gene encodes CDR1 LNHNV and CDR2 YYDKDF (reference sequence). CDR3 in DNA: TGTGCCACCAGCAGAGAGGGACAGGTCCTAGATACGCAGTATTTT. Translated: CATSREGQVLDTQYF.

This clone was found once. The chain uses TRBV2 and TRBJ1-1; D uncertain. In germline, CDR1 is SNHLY, CDR2 FYNNEI. V gave up 5 bases and J gave up 0 bases, with 13 bases separating them. This CDR3 is built from 15 residues. CDR3 in amino acids: CASSTQGLMNTEAFF. The CDR3 bases are TGTGCCAGCAGTACACAAGGACTGATGAACACTGAAGCTTTCTTT.

The chain carries TRBV24-1 and TRBJ1-2, with D unresolved. Between the trimmed V and J ends, which lost 0 bases and 7 bases, there was a span of 8 bases. This CDR3 is 13 amino acids long. Looked up from germline, CDR1 is KGHDR and CDR2 is SFDVKD. The CDR3 DNA reads TGTGCCACCAGTGATTTGTATGGGAGTGGCTACACCTTC. Encoded protein: CATSDLYGSGYTF.

This chain uses TRBV19 with TRBJ2-5; the D gene is possibly TRBD1 (5 bases). Trimming removed 4 bases at V and 4 bases at J, with 10 bases between. Per germline, CDR1 LNHDA and CDR2 SQIVND (reference sequence). The CDR3 loop spans 13 amino acids. The CDR3 DNA reads TGTGCCAGTAGTAGTGGGCAGGGAGAGACCCAGTACTTC. Its protein is CASSSGQGETQYF.

The chain has TRBV19 and TRBJ2-1; 7 bases line up with TRBD2. Looked up from germline, CDR1 is LNHDA and CDR2 is SQIVND (reference sequence). V lost 8 bases and J lost 3; bases outside the gene matches: 10. CDR3 length: 15 amino acids. The CDR3 region has the DNA TGTGCCAGTCGCGATGGGCCTAGCGGCTACAATGAGCAGTTCTTC. Amino acid sequence: CASRDGPSGYNEQFF.

This clone came up a few times. The V gene is TRBV24-1, the J gene TRBJ2-1, with 7 bases aligning to TRBD1. The V gene end was trimmed by 3 bases and the J gene end by 5 bases; junction bases not matched to a gene: 9. This CDR3 contains 16 residues. Germline CDR1 and CDR2: KGHDR and SFDVKD. The CDR3 bases are TGTGCCACCAGTGATCGACAGGGATTTAACCACAATGAGCAGTTCTTC. Translating it yields CATSDRQGFNHNEQFF.